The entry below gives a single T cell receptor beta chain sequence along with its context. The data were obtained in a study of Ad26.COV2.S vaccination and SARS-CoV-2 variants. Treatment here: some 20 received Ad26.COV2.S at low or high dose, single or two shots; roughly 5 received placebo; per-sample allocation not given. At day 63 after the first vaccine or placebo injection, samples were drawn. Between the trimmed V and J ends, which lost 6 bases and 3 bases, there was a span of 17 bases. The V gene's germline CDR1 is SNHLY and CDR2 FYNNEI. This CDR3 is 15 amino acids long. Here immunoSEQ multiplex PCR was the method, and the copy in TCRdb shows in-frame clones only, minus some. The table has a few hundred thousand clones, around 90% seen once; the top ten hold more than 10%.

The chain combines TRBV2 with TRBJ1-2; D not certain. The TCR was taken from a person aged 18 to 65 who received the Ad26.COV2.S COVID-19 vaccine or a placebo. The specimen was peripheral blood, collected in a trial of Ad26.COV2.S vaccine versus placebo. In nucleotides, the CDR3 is TGTGCCAGCAGGGAGCGGGCGGCCGCCTACTATGGCTACACCTTC. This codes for CASRERAAAYYGYTF.